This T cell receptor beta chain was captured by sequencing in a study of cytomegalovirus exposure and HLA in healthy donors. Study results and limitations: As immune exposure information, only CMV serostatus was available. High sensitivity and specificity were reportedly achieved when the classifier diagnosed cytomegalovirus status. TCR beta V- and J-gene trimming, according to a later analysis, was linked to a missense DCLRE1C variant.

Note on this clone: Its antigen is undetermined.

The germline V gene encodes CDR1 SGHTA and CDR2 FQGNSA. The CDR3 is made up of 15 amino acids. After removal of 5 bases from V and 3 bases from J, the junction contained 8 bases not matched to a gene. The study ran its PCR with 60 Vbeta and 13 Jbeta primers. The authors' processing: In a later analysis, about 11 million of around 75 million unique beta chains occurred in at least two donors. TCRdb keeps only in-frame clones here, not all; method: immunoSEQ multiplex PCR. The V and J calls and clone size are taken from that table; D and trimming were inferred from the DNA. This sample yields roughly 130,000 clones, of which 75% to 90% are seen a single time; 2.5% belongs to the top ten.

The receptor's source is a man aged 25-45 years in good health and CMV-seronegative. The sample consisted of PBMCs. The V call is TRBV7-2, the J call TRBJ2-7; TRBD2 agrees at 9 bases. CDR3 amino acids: CASSLVAGGHYEQYF. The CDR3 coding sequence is TGTGCCAGCAGCCTGGTGGCGGGAGGGCACTACGAGCAGTACTTC.